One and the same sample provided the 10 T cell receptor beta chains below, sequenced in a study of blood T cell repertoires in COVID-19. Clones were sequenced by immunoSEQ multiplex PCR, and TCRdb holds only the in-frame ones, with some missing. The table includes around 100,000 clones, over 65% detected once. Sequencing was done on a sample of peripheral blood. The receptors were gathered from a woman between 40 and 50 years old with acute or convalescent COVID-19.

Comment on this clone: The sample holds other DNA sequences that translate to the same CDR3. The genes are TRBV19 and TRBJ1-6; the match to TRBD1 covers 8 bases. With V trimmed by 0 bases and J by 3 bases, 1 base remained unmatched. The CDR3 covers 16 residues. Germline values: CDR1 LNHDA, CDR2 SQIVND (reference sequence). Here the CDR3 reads CASSIDGQGYNSPLHF. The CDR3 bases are TGTGCCAGTAGTATAGATGGACAGGGCTATAATTCACCCCTCCACTTT.

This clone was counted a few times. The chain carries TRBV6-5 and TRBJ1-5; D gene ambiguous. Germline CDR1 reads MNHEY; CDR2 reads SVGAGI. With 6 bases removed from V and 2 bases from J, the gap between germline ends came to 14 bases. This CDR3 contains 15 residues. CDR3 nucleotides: TGTGCCAGCAGCCTAAGCATACTTGGCAATCAGCCCCAGCATTTT. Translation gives CASSLSILGNQPQHF.

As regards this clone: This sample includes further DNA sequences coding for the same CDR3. CDR3 in amino acids: CASSPSLQETQYF. The CDR3 coding sequence is TGTGCCAGCTCACCTTCTCTCCAAGAGACCCAGTACTTC. The chain links TRBV18 to TRBJ2-5; D is ambiguous. In germline, CDR1 is KGHSH, CDR2 LQKENI. The CDR3 covers 13 residues. V shed 3 bases and J shed 1 base, with 6 bases lying between them.

CDR3 region: CASRSLRTAHYGYTF. The CDR3 DNA reads as TGTGCCAGCCGCTCACTCCGGACAGCTCATTATGGCTACACCTTC. J is TRBJ1-2 and V is TRBV2, with a weak D call TRBD1 (6 bases). Trimming left V 8 bases short and J 5 bases short, with 21 bases between. There are 15 residues in the CDR3. The germline gives CDR1 SNHLY, CDR2 FYNNEI.

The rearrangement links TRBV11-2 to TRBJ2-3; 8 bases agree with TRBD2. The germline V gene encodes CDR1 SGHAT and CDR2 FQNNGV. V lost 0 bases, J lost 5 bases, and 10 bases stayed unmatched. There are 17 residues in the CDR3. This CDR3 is CASSLERGRGVRDTQYF. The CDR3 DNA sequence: TGTGCCAGCAGCTTAGAACGCGGGCGGGGGGTAAGAGATACGCAGTATTTT.

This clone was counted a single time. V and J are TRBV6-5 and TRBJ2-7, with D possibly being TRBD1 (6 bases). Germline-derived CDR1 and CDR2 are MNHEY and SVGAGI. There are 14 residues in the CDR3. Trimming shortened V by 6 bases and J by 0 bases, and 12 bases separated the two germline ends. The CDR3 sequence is CASRRYRASYEQYF. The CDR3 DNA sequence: TGTGCCAGCAGGCGATACAGGGCCTCCTACGAGCAGTACTTC.

CDR3 sequence: CASSSSSGGAGTDTQYF. CDR3 in DNA: TGTGCCAGCAGTTCATCTAGCGGGGGGGCCGGGACAGATACGCAGTATTTT. The chain uses TRBV7-2 and TRBJ2-3, with TRBD2 matching over 12 bases. V shed 6 bases and J 3 bases; nucleotides not matched to a gene: 10. CDR1 is SGHTA, CDR2 FQGNSA, per germline. This CDR3 region has 17 residues.

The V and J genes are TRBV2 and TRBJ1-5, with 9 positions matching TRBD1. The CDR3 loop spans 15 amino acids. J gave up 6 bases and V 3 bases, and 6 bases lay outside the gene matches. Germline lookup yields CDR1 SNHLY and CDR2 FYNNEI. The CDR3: CASSEWDRARQPQHF. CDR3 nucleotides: TGTGCCAGCAGTGAGTGGGACAGGGCACGTCAGCCCCAGCATTTT.

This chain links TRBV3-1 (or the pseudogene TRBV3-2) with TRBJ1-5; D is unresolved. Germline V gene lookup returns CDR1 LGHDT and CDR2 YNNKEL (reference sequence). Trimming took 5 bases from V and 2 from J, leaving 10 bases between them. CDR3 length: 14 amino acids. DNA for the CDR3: TGTGCCAGCAGCTCAGATATCCGCAATCAGCCCCAGCATTTT. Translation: CASSSDIRNQPQHF.

CDR3 nucleotide sequence: TGTGCCAGCTCACCACCGGGACAGGGGGCGCAAGGCTACACCTTC. Protein product: CASSPPGQGAQGYTF. This chain joins TRBV18 and TRBJ1-2, with 12 bases lining up with TRBD1. With V trimmed by 0 bases and J by 8 bases, 4 bases remained unmatched. The CDR3 contains 15 residues. The germline V gene has CDR1 KGHSH and CDR2 LQKENI.